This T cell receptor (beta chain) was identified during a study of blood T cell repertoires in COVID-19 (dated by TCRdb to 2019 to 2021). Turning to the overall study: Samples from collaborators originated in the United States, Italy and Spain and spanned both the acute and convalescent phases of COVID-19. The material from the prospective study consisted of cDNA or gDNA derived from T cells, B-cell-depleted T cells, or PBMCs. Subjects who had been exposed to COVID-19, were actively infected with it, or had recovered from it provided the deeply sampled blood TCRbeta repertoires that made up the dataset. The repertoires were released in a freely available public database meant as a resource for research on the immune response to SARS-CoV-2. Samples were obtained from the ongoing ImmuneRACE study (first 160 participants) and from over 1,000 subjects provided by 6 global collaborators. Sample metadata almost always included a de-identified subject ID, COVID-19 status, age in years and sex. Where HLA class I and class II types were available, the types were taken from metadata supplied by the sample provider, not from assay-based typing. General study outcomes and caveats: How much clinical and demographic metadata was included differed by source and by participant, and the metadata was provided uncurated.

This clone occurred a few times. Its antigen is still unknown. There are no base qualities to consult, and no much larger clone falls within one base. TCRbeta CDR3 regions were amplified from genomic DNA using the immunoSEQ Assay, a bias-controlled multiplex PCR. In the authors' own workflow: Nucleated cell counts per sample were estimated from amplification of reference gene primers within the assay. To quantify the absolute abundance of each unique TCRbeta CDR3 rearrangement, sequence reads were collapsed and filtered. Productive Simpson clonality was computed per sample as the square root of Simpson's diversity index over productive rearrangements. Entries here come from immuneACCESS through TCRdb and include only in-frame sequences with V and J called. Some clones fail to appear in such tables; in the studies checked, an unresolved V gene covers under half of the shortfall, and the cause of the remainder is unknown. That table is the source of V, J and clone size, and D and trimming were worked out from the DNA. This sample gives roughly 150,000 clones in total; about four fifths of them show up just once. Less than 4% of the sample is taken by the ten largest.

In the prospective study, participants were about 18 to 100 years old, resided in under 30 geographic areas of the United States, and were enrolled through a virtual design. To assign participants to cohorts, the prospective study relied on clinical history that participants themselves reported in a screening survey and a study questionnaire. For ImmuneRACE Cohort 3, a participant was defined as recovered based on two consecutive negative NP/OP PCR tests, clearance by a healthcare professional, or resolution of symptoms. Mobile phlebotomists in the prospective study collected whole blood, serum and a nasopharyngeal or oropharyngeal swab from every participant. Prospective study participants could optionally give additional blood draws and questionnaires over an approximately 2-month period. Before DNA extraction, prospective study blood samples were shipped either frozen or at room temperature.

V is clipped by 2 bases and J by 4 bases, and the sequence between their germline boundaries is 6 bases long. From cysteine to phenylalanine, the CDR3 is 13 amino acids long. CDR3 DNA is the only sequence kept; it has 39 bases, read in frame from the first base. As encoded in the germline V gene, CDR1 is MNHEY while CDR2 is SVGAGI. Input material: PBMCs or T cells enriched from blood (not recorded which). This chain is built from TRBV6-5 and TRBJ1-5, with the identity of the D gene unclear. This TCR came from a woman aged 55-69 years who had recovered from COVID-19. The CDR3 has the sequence CASSYDGNQPQHF. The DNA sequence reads TGTGCCAGCAGTTACGACGGGAATCAGCCCCAGCATTTT.